This T cell receptor beta chain emerged from a study of blood T cell repertoires in COVID-19 (dated by TCRdb to about 2020). Looking at the study overall: Collaborator samples came from the United States, Italy and Spain and covered acute and convalescent phases of COVID-19. The dataset comprised deeply sampled blood TCRbeta repertoires from subjects exposed to, actively infected with, or recovered from COVID-19. The material from the prospective study consisted of cDNA or gDNA derived from T cells, B-cell-depleted T cells, or PBMCs. The repertoires were released in a freely available public database meant as a resource for research on the immune response to SARS-CoV-2. The sample metadata nearly always contained a de-identified subject ID, COVID-19 status, age in years and sex. Samples were obtained from the ongoing ImmuneRACE study (first 160 participants) and from 1,000 to 1,500 subjects provided by 6 global collaborators. Where available, HLA class I and class II types were taken from metadata supplied by the sample provider and were not determined by assay-based typing. What the study reported, not specific to this receptor: The quantity of clinical and demographic metadata differed by source and by participant and was supplied without curation.

Worth noting for this clone: Its antigen remains unidentified. Base qualities are not provided; no much larger clone lies one nucleotide away.

CDR1 and CDR2, per the germline V gene, are MDHEN and SYDVKM. The junction shows trimming of 6 bases on V and 8 bases on J, plus 10 bases between the germline ends. Spanning cysteine to phenylalanine, the CDR3 consists of 11 amino acids. Only CDR3 DNA remains: 33 bases, in frame from the first base. One collaborating source in Seattle enrolled patients while the patients were actively infected and followed the patients over time throughout the course of disease. Whole blood was collected in K2EDTA tubes by collaborating institutions according to the institutions' own protocols. For TCRbeta analysis, collaborator samples were shipped as frozen whole blood, as isolated PBMCs, or as DNA extracted from either sample type. The immunoSEQ Assay, a bias-controlled multiplex PCR, was used to amplify TCRbeta CDR3 regions from genomic DNA. On the authors' methods: Within the assay, amplification of reference gene primers was used to estimate how many nucleated cells each sample contained. To quantify the absolute abundance of each unique TCRbeta CDR3 rearrangement, sequence reads were collapsed and filtered. For each sample, productive Simpson clonality was calculated as the square root of Simpson's diversity index across productive rearrangements. Held by TCRdb, this immuneACCESS table contains in-frame sequences only and omits some clones. Under half of the omission traces to an unresolved V gene where checked; the cause of the rest is unknown. That table furnishes V, J and clone size, whereas the DNA furnished D and trimming. The sample table records about 210,000 clones; around four fifths of these occur just once. Roughly 0.91% of the sample is in the top ten clones.

The receptor's source is a man in his sixties with COVID-19, enrolled during active disease. This sequence uses TRBV28 and TRBJ1-2; the D gene is unclear. Sequenced material: peripheral blood. Here is the DNA: TGTGCCAGCAGCCTGGGGAGGGGCTACACCTTC. Its protein product is CASSLGRGYTF.